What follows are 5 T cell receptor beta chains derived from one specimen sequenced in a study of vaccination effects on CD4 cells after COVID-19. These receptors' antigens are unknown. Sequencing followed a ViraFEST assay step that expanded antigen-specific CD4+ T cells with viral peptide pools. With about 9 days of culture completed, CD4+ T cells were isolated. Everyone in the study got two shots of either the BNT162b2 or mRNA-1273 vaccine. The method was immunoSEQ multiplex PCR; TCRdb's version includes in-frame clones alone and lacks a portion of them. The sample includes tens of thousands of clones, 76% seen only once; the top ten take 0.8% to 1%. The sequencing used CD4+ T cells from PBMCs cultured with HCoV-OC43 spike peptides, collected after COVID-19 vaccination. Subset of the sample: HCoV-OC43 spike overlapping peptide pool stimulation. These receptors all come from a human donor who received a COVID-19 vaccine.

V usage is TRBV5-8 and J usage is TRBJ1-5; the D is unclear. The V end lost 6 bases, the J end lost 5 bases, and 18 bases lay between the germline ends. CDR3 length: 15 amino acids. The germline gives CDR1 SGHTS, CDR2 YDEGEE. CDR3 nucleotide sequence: TGTGCCAGCACCGTTAAGGGAGGGTGGGATCAGCCCCAGCATTTT. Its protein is CASTVKGGWDQPQHF.

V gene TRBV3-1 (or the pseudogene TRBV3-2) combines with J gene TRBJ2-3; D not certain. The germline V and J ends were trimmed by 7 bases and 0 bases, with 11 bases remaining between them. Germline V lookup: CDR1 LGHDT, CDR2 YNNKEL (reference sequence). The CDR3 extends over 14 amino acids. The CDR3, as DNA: TGTGCCAGCACCGAAGGTGGTAGCACAGATACGCAGTATTTT. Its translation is CASTEGGSTDTQYF.

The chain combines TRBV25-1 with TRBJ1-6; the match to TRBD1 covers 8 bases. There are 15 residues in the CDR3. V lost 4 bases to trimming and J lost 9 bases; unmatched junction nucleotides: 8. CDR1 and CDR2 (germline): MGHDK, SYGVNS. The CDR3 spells CASSAPGGRGSPLHF. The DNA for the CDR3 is TGTGCCAGCAGTGCCCCAGGGGGCAGAGGTTCACCCCTCCACTTT.

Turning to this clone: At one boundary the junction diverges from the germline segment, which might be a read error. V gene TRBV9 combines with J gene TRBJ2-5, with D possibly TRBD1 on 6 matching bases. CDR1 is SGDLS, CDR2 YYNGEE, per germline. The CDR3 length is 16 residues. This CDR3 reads CTSSVGGTDEGETQYF. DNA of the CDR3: TGTACCAGCAGCGTAGGGGGAACAGATGAGGGAGAGACCCAGTACTTC.

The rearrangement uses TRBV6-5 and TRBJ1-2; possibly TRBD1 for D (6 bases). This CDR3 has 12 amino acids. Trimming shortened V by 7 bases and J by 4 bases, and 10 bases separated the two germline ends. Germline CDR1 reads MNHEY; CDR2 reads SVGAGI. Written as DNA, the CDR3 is TGTGCCAGCACCCAAGGGGGCTATGGCTACACCTTC. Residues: CASTQGGYGYTF.